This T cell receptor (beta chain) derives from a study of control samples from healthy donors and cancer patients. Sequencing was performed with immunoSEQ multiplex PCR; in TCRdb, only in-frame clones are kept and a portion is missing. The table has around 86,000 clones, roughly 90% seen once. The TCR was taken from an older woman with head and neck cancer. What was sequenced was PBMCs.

As DNA, the CDR3 is TGCAGCGTTGGCCATAGCAATCAGCCCCAGCATTTT. It encodes CSVGHSNQPQHF. This chain joins TRBV29-1 and TRBJ1-5, with D uncertain. The germline V gene has CDR1 SQVTM and CDR2 ANQGSEA. V lost 4 bases to trimming and J lost 0 bases, with 4 bases between them. The CDR3 extends over 12 amino acids.